A selection of T cell receptor beta chains follows, all from one sample in a study of technical replicates of blood from a few donors. Sequenced by immunoSEQ multiplex PCR; TCRdb stores in-frame clones only, minus some. The table lists about 99,000 clones, 95% of them singletons, with around 0.21% in the top ten. Sequencing was done on a sample of T cells isolated from PBMCs. All receptors derive from a human donor in good health. CDR3s include the opening cysteine and the closing phenylalanine or tryptophan. The order of the fields is clone size, CDR3 length, D gene, J gene, V gene, CDR3 DNA, CDR3 protein. A D gene is named only where the DNA matches it firmly. Size is stated for part of the rows, as once, few or many counts, or as a class when the clone is expanded.

clone_size: -
cdr3_length: 15
d_call: TRBD2
j_call: TRBJ2-5
v_call: TRBV2
cdr3_nt: TGTGCCAGCAGACTCATAGCGGGGGGTATGGAGACCCAGTACTTC
cdr3_aa: CASRLIAGGMETQYF

clone_size: -
cdr3_length: 12
d_call: -
j_call: TRBJ1-1
v_call: TRBV30
cdr3_nt: TGTGCCTGGGACAGCGCGAACACTGAAGCTTTCTTT
cdr3_aa: CAWDSANTEAFF

clone_size: -
cdr3_length: 18
d_call: -
j_call: TRBJ2-1
v_call: TRBV27
cdr3_nt: TGTGCCAGCAGTTTATCTGGAGGGCTGGGGTCTTACGACAATGAGCAGTTCTTC
cdr3_aa: CASSLSGGLGSYDNEQFF

clone_size: -
cdr3_length: 13
d_call: -
j_call: TRBJ2-7
v_call: TRBV5-6
cdr3_nt: TGTGCCAGCAGCTTGGGCCGGTCCTACGAGCAGTACTTC
cdr3_aa: CASSLGRSYEQYF

clone_size: -
cdr3_length: 19
d_call: TRBD1
j_call: TRBJ2-4
v_call: TRBV7-9
cdr3_nt: TGTGCCAGCAGCCCTCATTCGGGACAGGGAATTGTAGCCAAAAACATTCAGTACTTC
cdr3_aa: CASSPHSGQGIVAKNIQYF

clone_size: -
cdr3_length: 13
d_call: -
j_call: TRBJ1-3
v_call: TRBV6-1
cdr3_nt: TGTGCCAGCAGACAGGCCTCTGGAAACACCATATATTTT
cdr3_aa: CASRQASGNTIYF

clone_size: -
cdr3_length: 13
d_call: TRBD1
j_call: TRBJ2-7
v_call: TRBV6-1
cdr3_nt: TGTGCCAGCAGCCGGGACAGAACCTACGAGCAGTACTTC
cdr3_aa: CASSRDRTYEQYF

clone_size: -
cdr3_length: 16
d_call: -
j_call: TRBJ1-2
v_call: TRBV4-1
cdr3_nt: TGCGCCAGCAGCCAAGATCCCACAGGGAGGGACTATGGCTACACCTTC
cdr3_aa: CASSQDPTGRDYGYTF

clone_size: -
cdr3_length: 15
d_call: TRBD1
j_call: TRBJ2-2
v_call: TRBV29-1
cdr3_nt: TGCAGCGTCACTGGGGGACAGGCGAACACCGGGGAGCTGTTTTTT
cdr3_aa: CSVTGGQANTGELFF

clone_size: -
cdr3_length: 13
d_call: TRBD1
j_call: TRBJ1-2
v_call: TRBV25-1
cdr3_nt: TGTGCCAGCATAGGACAGGCACACTATGGCTACACCTTC
cdr3_aa: CASIGQAHYGYTF

clone_size: once
cdr3_length: 15
d_call: TRBD2
j_call: TRBJ2-3
v_call: TRBV6-1
cdr3_nt: TGTGCCAGCAGTGAACTAGCGGGAAGCACAGATACGCAGTATTTT
cdr3_aa: CASSELAGSTDTQYF

clone_size: -
cdr3_length: 14
d_call: -
j_call: TRBJ1-2
v_call: TRBV6-5
cdr3_nt: TGTGCCAGCAGTACGTGGCAGGGCGGGATGGGCTACACCTTC
cdr3_aa: CASSTWQGGMGYTF

clone_size: -
cdr3_length: 14
d_call: -
j_call: TRBJ2-7
v_call: TRBV15
cdr3_nt: TGTGCCACCAGCAGATCGTCAGACACCTACGAGCAGTACTTC
cdr3_aa: CATSRSSDTYEQYF

clone_size: -
cdr3_length: 16
d_call: -
j_call: TRBJ2-1
v_call: TRBV27
cdr3_nt: TGTGCCAGCAGTAGATCCCACGGGAGCTCCTACAATGAGCAGTTCTTC
cdr3_aa: CASSRSHGSSYNEQFF

clone_size: -
cdr3_length: 17
d_call: TRBD1
j_call: TRBJ1-1
v_call: TRBV11-3
cdr3_nt: TGTGCCAGCAGCTTAGAATTTTGGACAGGGGTCGACACTGAAGCTTTCTTT
cdr3_aa: CASSLEFWTGVDTEAFF

clone_size: -
cdr3_length: 15
d_call: TRBD1
j_call: TRBJ1-5
v_call: TRBV4-2
cdr3_nt: TGTGCCAGCAGCCAAGAGGCCAGGGGGAGTCAGCCCCAGCATTTT
cdr3_aa: CASSQEARGSQPQHF

clone_size: -
cdr3_length: 15
d_call: TRBD2
j_call: TRBJ2-4
v_call: TRBV9
cdr3_nt: TGTGCCAGCAGCGCGGGGAGGGGTCAAGGAAACATTCAGTACTTC
cdr3_aa: CASSAGRGQGNIQYF

clone_size: -
cdr3_length: 14
d_call: TRBD1
j_call: TRBJ2-7
v_call: TRBV13
cdr3_nt: TGTGCCAGCAGCGACCGGGACAGGGCCCACGAGCAGTACTTC
cdr3_aa: CASSDRDRAHEQYF

clone_size: -
cdr3_length: 12
d_call: -
j_call: TRBJ2-1
v_call: TRBV5-6
cdr3_nt: TGTGCCAGCAGCTTGACCGGCAATGAGCAGTTCTTC
cdr3_aa: CASSLTGNEQFF

clone_size: once
cdr3_length: 15
d_call: -
j_call: TRBJ1-2
v_call: TRBV27
cdr3_nt: TGTGCCAGCAGTTTTTATGGCGGTTTTAACTATGGCTACACCTTC
cdr3_aa: CASSFYGGFNYGYTF